The next 32 T cell receptor beta chains were all read from a single sample in a study of shared clonotypes between healthy human individuals. Only in-frame clones appear in the TCRdb table, and some are missing; sequencing was by immunoSEQ multiplex PCR. Among approximately 320,000 clones listed, roughly 70% were seen once. The sample was memory CD4+ T cells sorted from blood. This sample's subset: CD45RA-negative fraction. The receptors shown here come from a man aged 25-40 years in good health.

This chain joins TRBV4-3 and TRBJ2-1; perhaps D is TRBD1 or TRBD2 (5 bases each). The CDR3 runs to 17 residues. Germline V CDR1 and CDR2: LGHNA, YSLEER. V was cut by 0 bases and J by 6 bases, with 18 bases left in between. CDR3 nucleotide sequence: TGCGCCAGCAGCCAAGATAGTGTCTGGGGGATTATCAATGAGCAGTTCTTC. Translated, it gives CASSQDSVWGIINEQFF.

Written as DNA, the CDR3 is TGCGCCAGCAGCTCCGAGGGTCGACAGGGGCCTTGGGGTGGCTACACCTTC. Protein product: CASSSEGRQGPWGGYTF. The chain carries TRBV5-1 and TRBJ1-2; 8 bases match TRBD1. The CDR3 spans 17 residues. The V segment lost 3 bases and the J segment 7 bases; nucleotides outside the gene matches: 17. Per germline, CDR1 SGHRS and CDR2 YFSETQ.

A few counts support this clone. This chain links TRBV5-1 with TRBJ2-3, with D possibly TRBD2 on 6 matching bases. The CDR3 has 16 residues. The germline V gene has CDR1 SGHRS and CDR2 YFSETQ. The V and J ends lost 4 bases and 0 bases respectively, with 15 bases between them. The CDR3 is CASSGTYSGSTDTQYF. DNA of the CDR3: TGCGCCAGCAGCGGGACCTATAGCGGTAGCACAGATACGCAGTATTTT.

The genes are TRBV5-6 and TRBJ1-3; TRBD1 might be the D (5 bases). Germline CDR1 SGHDT, CDR2 YYEEEE. V lost 2 bases and J lost 1, with 16 bases in between. CDR3 size: 17 residues. In nucleotides, the CDR3 is TGTGCCAGCAGCTTAGGGGATCGACGATTATCTGGAAACACCATATATTTT. As protein: CASSLGDRRLSGNTIYF.

J is TRBJ1-2 and V is TRBV2, with a weak D call TRBD1 (6 bases). This CDR3 is 15 amino acids long. Germline V gives CDR1 SNHLY, CDR2 FYNNEI. V was shortened by 5 bases and J by 0 bases, with 13 bases between the two germline ends. DNA for the CDR3: TGTGCCAGCAGTCCAACCGGGACAACTAACTATGGCTACACCTTC. It translates to CASSPTGTTNYGYTF.

The chain recombines TRBV5-1 with TRBJ2-7, with D hard to call. CDR1 is SGHRS, CDR2 YFSETQ, per germline. The CDR3 runs to 13 residues. V lost 2 bases, J lost 5 bases, and 11 bases lay in between. Written as DNA, the CDR3 is TGCGCCAGCAGCTTTACCGGGTGGGACGAGCAGTACTTC. It yields the protein CASSFTGWDEQYF.

The chain is built from TRBV5-4 and TRBJ2-2; D ambiguous. The CDR3 has 14 residues. The germline gives CDR1 SGHNT, CDR2 YYREEE (reference sequence). The germline V and J ends were trimmed by 3 bases and 4 bases, with 10 bases remaining between them. The DNA for the CDR3 is TGTGCCAGCAGCTCCCGGGTTTTCACCGGGGAGCTGTTTTTT. This sequence encodes CASSSRVFTGELFF. Drawing the rest from reference TRBV5-4 and TRBJ2-2, the complete variable domain is ETGVTQSPTHLIKTRGQQVTLRCSSQSGHNTVSWYQQALGQGPQFIFQYYREEENGRGNFPPRFSGLQFPNYSSELNVNALELDDSALYLCASSSRVFTGELFFGEGSRLTVL.

Turning to this clone: The same CDR3 is also encoded by other DNA sequences in this sample. The genes are TRBV5-1 and TRBJ2-6, with D unresolved. The germline gives CDR1 SGHRS, CDR2 YFSETQ. The CDR3 has 14 amino acids. Trimming pared 0 bases from V and 1 base from J, leaving 2 bases between. The DNA of the CDR3 is TGCGCCAGCAGCTTGGGGTCTGGGGCCAACGTCCTGACTTTC. It yields the protein CASSLGSGANVLTF.

The table lists this clone with a few counts. The chain links TRBV18 to TRBJ1-3; 7 bases fit TRBD1. This CDR3 has 14 residues. The V gene end was trimmed by 0 bases and the J gene end by 9 bases; junction bases not matched to a gene: 5. The germline V gene has CDR1 KGHSH and CDR2 LQKENI. CDR3 in amino acids: CASSPPTGRITIYF. For the CDR3, the DNA is TGTGCCAGCTCACCACCGACAGGGCGTATCACCATATATTTT.

The rearrangement links TRBV11-2 to TRBJ2-6, with D tentatively TRBD2 (5 bases). Germline CDR1 reads SGHAT; CDR2 reads FQNNGV. The germline V and J ends were trimmed by 2 bases and 0 bases, with 14 bases remaining between them. The CDR3 runs to 18 residues. CDR3 nucleotide sequence: TGTGCCAGCAGCTTAAGGGCCTGGGGAGACTCTGGGGCCAACGTCCTGACTTTC. It translates to CASSLRAWGDSGANVLTF.

V gene TRBV6-5 combines with J gene TRBJ2-7; weak D call: TRBD1 (6 bases). This CDR3 comprises 14 residues. V lost 7 bases and J 4 bases, leaving 17 bases between the germline ends. Germline CDR1 MNHEY, CDR2 SVGAGI. CDR3 amino acids: CASTPTGLGYEQYF. The DNA for the CDR3 is TGTGCCAGCACCCCTACAGGGTTGGGGTACGAGCAGTACTTC.

The chain recombines TRBV28 with TRBJ2-7, with 9 bases lining up with TRBD2. CDR1 is MDHEN, CDR2 SYDVKM, per germline. J gave up 5 bases and V 6 bases, and 11 bases lay outside the gene matches. The CDR3 has 15 amino acids. CDR3 protein: CASRQPGLALHEQYF. The CDR3, as DNA: TGTGCCAGCAGGCAACCGGGACTAGCTTTACACGAGCAGTACTTC. The whole variable domain, remainder taken from reference TRBV28 and TRBJ2-7, is DVKVTQSSRYLVKRTGEKVFLECVQDMDHENMFWYRQDPGLGLRLIYFSYDVKMKEKGDIPEGYSVSREKKERFSLILESASTNQTSMYLCASRQPGLALHEQYFGPGTRLTVT.

V and J are TRBV27 and TRBJ2-1; TRBD1 aligns across 10 bases. The CDR3 contains 15 residues. The germline CDR1 and CDR2 sequences are MNHEY and SMNVEV (reference sequence). Trimming removed 2 bases from V and 4 bases from J; junction bases left unmatched: 2. The CDR3 here is CASSLRDRGYNEQFF. CDR3 bases: TGTGCCAGCAGTTTAAGGGACAGGGGTTACAATGAGCAGTTCTTC.

This clone was observed many times. The genes are TRBV2 and TRBJ1-1, with D possibly matching TRBD1 (5 bases). V was shortened by 7 bases and J by 0 bases, with 12 bases between the two germline ends. Per the germline V gene, CDR1 is SNHLY and CDR2 is FYNNEI. The CDR3 is 14 residues long. The CDR3 nucleotides are TGTGCCAGCACCATTGACAGAGTGAACACTGAAGCTTTCTTT. Encoded protein: CASTIDRVNTEAFF.

This chain uses TRBV20-1 with TRBJ2-3; no clear D. Trimming pared 2 bases from V and 7 bases from J, leaving 7 bases between. The CDR3 extends over 11 amino acids. Germline CDR1 DFQATT, CDR2 SNEGSKA (reference sequence). The CDR3 DNA reads TGCAGTGCTAGATCTCTAAATACGCAGTATTTT. Translating gives CSARSLNTQYF.

J is TRBJ2-7 and V is TRBV29-1, with TRBD2 matching 7 bases. CDR3 length equals 12 residues. V shed 6 bases and J 5 bases; nucleotides not matched to a gene: 7. Germline V lookup: CDR1 SQVTM, CDR2 ANQGSEA. CDR3: CSVREGRNEQYF. The CDR3, as DNA: TGCAGCGTCAGGGAGGGCCGGAACGAGCAGTACTTC.

This chain uses TRBV19 with TRBJ1-1; D remains ambiguous. The CDR3 totals 14 residues. Germline V gene sequence: CDR1 LNHDA, CDR2 SQIVND (reference sequence). Trimming cost V 4 bases and J 0 bases, with 9 bases left between them. The CDR3 sequence: CASSKSDLNTEAFF. Here the CDR3 DNA reads TGTGCCAGTAGTAAGTCAGACTTGAACACTGAAGCTTTCTTT.

The rearrangement joins TRBV5-8 to TRBJ2-1, with a possible D match to TRBD2 (5 bases). V dropped 0 bases and J dropped 5 bases, with 15 bases sitting between them. The length of the CDR3 is 16 residues. CDR1 and CDR2 from the germline V gene are SGHTS and YDEGEE. The CDR3 coding sequence is TGTGCCAGCAGCTTGGACGCTTCGGGAAAAAACAATGAGCAGTTCTTC. This gives the protein CASSLDASGKNNEQFF.

V and J are TRBV7-9 and TRBJ2-1; TRBD2 agrees at 13 bases. Germline lookup yields CDR1 SEHNR and CDR2 FQNEAQ (reference sequence). V dropped 2 bases and J dropped 5; count of bases not matched to a gene: 6. The CDR3 loop spans 17 amino acids. The CDR3 protein is CASSLSGLAGSNNEQFF. The CDR3 bases are TGTGCCAGCAGCTTATCGGGACTAGCGGGAAGTAACAATGAGCAGTTCTTC.

In this sample, this clone turned up a few times. This rearrangement joins TRBV2 to TRBJ1-5; 9 positions match TRBD1. The CDR3 contains 15 residues. V gave up 5 bases and J gave up 5 bases; unmatched junction bases: 7. Germline V gene sequence: CDR1 SNHLY, CDR2 FYNNEI. The CDR3 DNA follows: TGTGCCAGCAGTAGACAGGGGGGTATCGATCAGCCCCAGCATTTT. This gives the protein CASSRQGGIDQPQHF. Full variable domain (outside the CDR3, taken from reference TRBV2 and TRBJ1-5): EPEVTQTPSHQVTQMGQEVILRCVPISNHLYFYWYRQILGQKVEFLVSFYNNEISEKSEIFDDQFSVERPDGSNFTLKIRSTKLEDSAMYFCASSRQGGIDQPQHFGDGTRLSIL.

The chain couples TRBV6-1 to TRBJ1-2; possibly TRBD1 for D (6 bases). The CDR3 covers 11 residues. V dropped 6 bases and J dropped 8 bases, with 10 bases sitting between them. Per the germline V gene, CDR1 is MNHNS and CDR2 is SASEGT. The CDR3 is CASSQGGGYTF. DNA of the CDR3: TGTGCCAGCAGCCAAGGGGGAGGCTACACCTTC.

J is TRBJ2-7 and V is TRBV5-1; a possible D gene is TRBD1 (5 bases). This CDR3 comprises 15 residues. Germline CDR1 reads SGHRS; CDR2 reads YFSETQ. V lost 4 bases, J lost 1 base, and 15 bases lay in between. Here the CDR3 DNA reads TGCGCCAGCAGCGTAGACCAGGGTAATTCCTACGAGCAGTACTTC. It is translated as CASSVDQGNSYEQYF.

The chain has TRBV5-5 and TRBJ2-3; D ambiguous. CDR1 is SGHKS, CDR2 YYEKEE, per germline (reference sequence). The CDR3 consists of 14 residues. V was clipped by 4 bases and J by 2 bases, with 11 bases between them. The CDR3 nucleotides are TGTGCCAGCAGCCCTGAATCCTACACAGATACGCAGTATTTT. Translating it yields CASSPESYTDTQYF.

The chain couples TRBV5-1 to TRBJ2-3, with D hard to call. The V end lost 3 bases, the J end lost 4 bases, and 12 bases lay between the germline ends. This CDR3 region has 14 residues. CDR1 and CDR2 (germline): SGHRS, YFSETQ. DNA of the CDR3: TGCGCCAGCAGCTCAATTCTTCCCGCAGATACGCAGTATTTT. This translates into CASSSILPADTQYF.

The CDR3 nucleotides are TGTGCCAGCAGTTACCCGACTAGCGGGAATGAGCAGTTCTTC. Protein sequence: CASSYPTSGNEQFF. V usage is TRBV6-6 and J usage is TRBJ2-1, with 10 bases fitting TRBD2. In germline, CDR1 is MNHNY, CDR2 SVGAGI (reference sequence). After removal of 2 bases from V and 7 bases from J, the junction contained 2 bases not matched to a gene. The CDR3 is 14 residues long.

This clone was detected a few times. This rearrangement joins TRBV9 to TRBJ2-2; D might be TRBD2 (5 bases). The germline V gene encodes CDR1 SGDLS and CDR2 YYNGEE. Between the trimmed V and J ends, which lost 0 bases and 3 bases, there was a span of 12 bases. CDR3 size: 16 residues. The CDR3 coding sequence is TGTGCCAGCAGCGTAGTTGCCCAGGAGGACACCGGGGAGCTGTTTTTT. Protein: CASSVVAQEDTGELFF.

The chain uses TRBV11-2 and TRBJ2-3; D call uncertain. The CDR3 extends over 14 amino acids. The germline V gene encodes CDR1 SGHAT and CDR2 FQNNGV. With 1 base removed from V and 6 bases from J, the gap between germline ends came to 11 bases. The CDR3: CASSLVGTQDTQYF. CDR3 bases: TGTGCCAGCAGCTTAGTAGGAACACAGGATACGCAGTATTTT.

This clone has just a few counts. The junction does not match germline at one end; this may be a read error. This chain uses TRBV13 with TRBJ2-3; D possibly corresponds to TRBD2 (5 bases). Germline-derived CDR1 and CDR2 are PRHDT and FYEKMQ (reference sequence). The CDR3 has 14 residues. In DNA form, the CDR3 reads TGTGCCAGCAGCGTAGGACGGGATGGAGATACGCAGTATTTT. Amino acid sequence: CASSVGRDGDTQYF.

This chain joins TRBV29-1 and TRBJ2-7, with TRBD2 as a possible D gene (6 bases). V was clipped by 1 base and J by 0 bases, with 13 bases between them. CDR3 length: 15 amino acids. Germline loops: CDR1 SQVTM, CDR2 ANQGSEA. This CDR3 reads CSVEVSAGSSYEQYF. In DNA form, the CDR3 reads TGCAGCGTTGAAGTTTCGGCGGGGAGCTCCTACGAGCAGTACTTC.

This clone was recorded at least ten times. The chain links TRBV6-4 to TRBJ1-5; D may be TRBD1 (5 bases). Germline-derived CDR1 and CDR2 are MRHNA and SNTAGT. Between the trimmed V and J ends, which lost 6 bases and 0 bases, there was a span of 6 bases. The CDR3 runs to 13 residues. For the CDR3, the DNA is TGTGCCAGCAGGGGGCGTAGCAATCAGCCCCAGCATTTT. It codes for CASRGRSNQPQHF.

This clone was found a few times. This chain connects TRBV2 to TRBJ1-2; D remains ambiguous. This CDR3 region has 11 residues. The germline gives CDR1 SNHLY, CDR2 FYNNEI. The ends were cut back, 2 bases at V and 7 bases at J, with 5 bases in the middle. The CDR3 bases are TGTGCCAGCAGTGAAAGGAGTGGCTACACCTTC. This gives the protein CASSERSGYTF.

V usage is TRBV28 and J usage is TRBJ2-7; 10 positions agree with TRBD2. Germline assignment: CDR1 MDHEN and CDR2 SYDVKM. The CDR3 runs 16 residues. J was trimmed by 4 bases and V by 6 bases; bases with no gene match: 12. CDR3 region: CASSSTGLAGAYEQYF. CDR3 coding DNA: TGTGCCAGCAGCTCCACCGGGCTAGCGGGAGCTTACGAGCAGTACTTC.